These T cell receptor beta chains were read from a single sample in a study of blood T cell repertoires in COVID-19. Some clones are missing from TCRdb's copy, which holds only in-frame ones; the method was immunoSEQ multiplex PCR. The table lists under 85,000 clones, about three quarters of them singletons, with around 9.4% in the top ten. Sequenced material: peripheral blood. The receptors derive from a human donor in a cohort sampled during active COVID-19. CDR3s include the opening cysteine and the closing phenylalanine or tryptophan. The D gene is left open where the match is weak. A row's size may be missing; if present it is once, few, many or a size class.

clone size	D gene	V gene	J gene	CDR3 protein	CDR3 DNA
NA	NA	TRBV12-3/TRBV12-4	TRBJ1-2	CASSLNYEGYTF	TGTGCCAGCAGTTTAAACTATGAAGGCTACACCTTC
NA	NA	TRBV28	TRBJ1-3	CASSLGGGGNTIYF	TGTGCCAGCAGTTTAGGGGGAGGTGGAAACACCATATATTTT
NA	NA	TRBV27	TRBJ1-4	CASSSVPDSNEKLFF	TGTGCCAGCAGTAGCGTGCCGGACAGCAATGAAAAACTGTTTTTT
NA	NA	TRBV11-3	TRBJ2-7	CASSSYRGGRDEQYF	TGTGCCAGCAGCTCTTACAGGGGGGGCCGGGACGAGCAGTACTTC
NA	NA	TRBV6-6	TRBJ1-1	CASSHGPWGGTEAFF	TGTGCCAGCAGTCACGGACCCTGGGGGGGTACTGAAGCTTTCTTT
NA	TRBD1	TRBV5-4	TRBJ2-7	CASSLEVTGSYEQYF	TGTGCCAGCAGCTTGGAGGTGACAGGGTCCTACGAGCAGTACTTC
NA	NA	TRBV7-2	TRBJ2-5	CASSETRTAETQYF	TGTGCCAGCAGTGAGACTCGTACTGCTGAGACCCAGTACTTC
NA	NA	TRBV5-6	TRBJ1-3	CASSFGRQDGDTIYF	TGTGCCAGCAGCTTTGGCAGACAGGATGGGGACACCATATATTTT
NA	NA	TRBV6-6	TRBJ2-7	CASSYRDEQYF	TGTGCCAGCAGTTACCGGGACGAGCAGTACTTC
NA	TRBD2	TRBV5-5	TRBJ2-1	CASSREGLGEQFF	TGTGCCAGCAGCCGGGAGGGACTAGGGGAGCAGTTCTTC
NA	TRBD2	TRBV12-5	TRBJ2-1	CASGPSSGGIDEQFF	TGTGCTAGTGGCCCGTCTTCGGGGGGAATCGATGAGCAGTTCTTC
once	TRBD1	TRBV5-1	TRBJ1-2	CASRTGGANYGYTF	TGCGCCAGCAGGACAGGGGGAGCTAACTATGGCTACACCTTC
NA	NA	TRBV7-2	TRBJ1-5	CASSSSQALRNQPQHF	TGTGCCAGCAGCTCCTCACAGGCTTTGCGCAATCAGCCCCAGCATTTT
NA	NA	TRBV7-6	TRBJ2-3	CASSLRQPRGTDTQYF	TGTGCCAGCAGCTTAAGACAGCCTCGGGGGACAGATACGCAGTATTTT
NA	NA	TRBV19	TRBJ1-4	CASSPPGTNEKLFF	TGTGCCAGTAGTCCCCCAGGGACAAATGAAAAACTGTTTTTT
NA	TRBD1	TRBV15	TRBJ2-7	CATSRETGGSYEQYF	TGTGCCACCAGCAGAGAGACAGGGGGTTCCTACGAGCAGTACTTC